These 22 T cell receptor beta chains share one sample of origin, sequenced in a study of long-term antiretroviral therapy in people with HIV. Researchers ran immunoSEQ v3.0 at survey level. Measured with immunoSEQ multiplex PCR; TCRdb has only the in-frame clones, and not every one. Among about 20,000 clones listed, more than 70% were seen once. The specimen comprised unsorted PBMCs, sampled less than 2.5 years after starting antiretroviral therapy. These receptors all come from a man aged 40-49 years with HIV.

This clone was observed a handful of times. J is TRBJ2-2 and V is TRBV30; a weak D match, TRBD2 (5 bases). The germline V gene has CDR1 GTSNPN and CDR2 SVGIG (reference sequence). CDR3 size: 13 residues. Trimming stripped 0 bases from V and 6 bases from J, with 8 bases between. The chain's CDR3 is CAWSVGRAGELFF. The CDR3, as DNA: TGTGCCTGGAGTGTTGGGCGGGCCGGGGAGCTGTTTTTT.

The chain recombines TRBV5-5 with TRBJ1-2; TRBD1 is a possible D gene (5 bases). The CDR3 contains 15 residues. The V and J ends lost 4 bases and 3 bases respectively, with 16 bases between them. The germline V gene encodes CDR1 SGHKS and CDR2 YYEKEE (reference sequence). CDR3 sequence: CASSLSSWDDYGYTF. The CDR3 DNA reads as TGTGCCAGCAGCCTTTCCTCTTGGGACGACTATGGCTACACCTTC.

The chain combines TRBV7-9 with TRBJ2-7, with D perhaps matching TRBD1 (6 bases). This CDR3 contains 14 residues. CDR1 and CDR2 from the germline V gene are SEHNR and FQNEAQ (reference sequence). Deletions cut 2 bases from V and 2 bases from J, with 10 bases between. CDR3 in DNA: TGTGCCAGCAGCTTAACAGGGCAGACCTACGAGCAGTACTTC. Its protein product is CASSLTGQTYEQYF.

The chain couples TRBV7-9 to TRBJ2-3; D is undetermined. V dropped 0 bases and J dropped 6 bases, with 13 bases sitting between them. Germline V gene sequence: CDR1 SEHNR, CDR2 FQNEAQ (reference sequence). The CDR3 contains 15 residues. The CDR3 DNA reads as TGTGCCAGCAGCTTAGCGGGTAACCCTGAGGATACGCAGTATTTT. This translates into CASSLAGNPEDTQYF.

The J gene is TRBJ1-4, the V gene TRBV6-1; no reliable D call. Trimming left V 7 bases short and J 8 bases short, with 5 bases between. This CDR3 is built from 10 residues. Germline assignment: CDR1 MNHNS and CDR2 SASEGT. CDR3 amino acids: CASIGEKLFF. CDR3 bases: TGTGCCAGCATCGGGGAAAAACTGTTTTTT.

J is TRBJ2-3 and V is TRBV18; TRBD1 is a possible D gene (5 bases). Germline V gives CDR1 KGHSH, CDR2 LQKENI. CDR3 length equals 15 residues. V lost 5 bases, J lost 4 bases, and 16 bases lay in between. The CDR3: CASSTTGPPADTQYF. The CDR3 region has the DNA TGTGCCAGCTCAACAACAGGACCCCCCGCAGATACGCAGTATTTT. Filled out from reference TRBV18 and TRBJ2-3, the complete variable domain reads NAGVMQNPRHLVRRRGQEARLRCSPMKGHSHVYWYRQLPEEGLKFMVYLQKENIIDESGMPKERFSAEFPKEGPSILRIQQVVRGDSAAYFCASSTTGPPADTQYFGPGTRLTVL.

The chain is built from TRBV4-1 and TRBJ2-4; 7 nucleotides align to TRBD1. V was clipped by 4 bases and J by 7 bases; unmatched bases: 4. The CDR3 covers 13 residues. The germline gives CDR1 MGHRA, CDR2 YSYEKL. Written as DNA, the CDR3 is TGCGCCAGCAGCCCTGACAGGGAGAACATTCAGTACTTC. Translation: CASSPDRENIQYF.

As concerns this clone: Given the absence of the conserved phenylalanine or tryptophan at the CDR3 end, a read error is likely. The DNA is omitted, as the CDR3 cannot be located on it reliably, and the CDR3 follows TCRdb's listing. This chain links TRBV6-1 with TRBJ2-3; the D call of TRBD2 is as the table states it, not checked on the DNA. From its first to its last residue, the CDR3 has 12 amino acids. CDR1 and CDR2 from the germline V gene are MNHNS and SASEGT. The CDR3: CASRMGSGGATV.

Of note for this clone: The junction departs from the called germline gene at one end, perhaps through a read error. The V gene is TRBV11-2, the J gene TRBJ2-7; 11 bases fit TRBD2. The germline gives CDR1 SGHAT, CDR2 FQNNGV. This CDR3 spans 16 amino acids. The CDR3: CASSSAGTSGTYGQYF. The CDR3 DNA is TGTGCCAGCAGCTCCGCCGGGACTAGCGGTACCTACGGGCAGTACTTC.

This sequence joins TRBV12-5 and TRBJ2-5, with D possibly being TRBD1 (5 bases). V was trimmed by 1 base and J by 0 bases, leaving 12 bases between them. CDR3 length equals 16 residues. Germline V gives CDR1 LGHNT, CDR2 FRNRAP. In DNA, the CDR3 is TGTGCTAGTGGTTTGGGTTGGACACGCAACCAAGAGACCCAGTACTTC. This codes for CASGLGWTRNQETQYF. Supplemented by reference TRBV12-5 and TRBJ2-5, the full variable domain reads DARVTQTPRHKVTEMGQEVTMRCQPILGHNTVFWYRQTMMQGLELLAYFRNRAPLDDSGMPKDRFSAEMPDATLATLKIQPSEPRDSAVYFCASGLGWTRNQETQYFGPGTRLLVL.

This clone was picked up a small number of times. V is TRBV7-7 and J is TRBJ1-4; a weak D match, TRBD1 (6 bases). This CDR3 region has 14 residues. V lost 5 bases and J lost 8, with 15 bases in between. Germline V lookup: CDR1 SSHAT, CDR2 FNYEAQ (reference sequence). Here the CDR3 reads CASSPDSLGEKLFF. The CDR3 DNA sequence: TGTGCCAGCAGCCCGGACAGCCTAGGGGAAAAACTGTTTTTT. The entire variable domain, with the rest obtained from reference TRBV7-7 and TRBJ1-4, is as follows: GAGVSQSPRYKVTKRGQDVTLRCDPISSHATLYWYQQALGQGPEFLTYFNYEAQPDKSGLPSDRFSAERPEGSISTLTIQRTEQRDSAMYRCASSPDSLGEKLFFGSGTQLSVL.

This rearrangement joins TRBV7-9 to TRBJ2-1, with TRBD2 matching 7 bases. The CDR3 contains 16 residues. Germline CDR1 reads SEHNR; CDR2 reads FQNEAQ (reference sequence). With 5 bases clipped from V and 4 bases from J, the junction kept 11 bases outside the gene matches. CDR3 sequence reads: CASSPPGGSAYNEQFF. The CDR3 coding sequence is TGTGCCAGCAGCCCCCCCGGGGGGTCGGCGTACAATGAGCAGTTCTTC.

The DNA of the CDR3 is TGTGCCAGCAGCGTAACCGCACGACTAGACACTGAAGCTTTCTTT. Amino acids: CASSVTARLDTEAFF. The genes are TRBV9 and TRBJ1-1, with no clear D. The V gene's germline CDR1 is SGDLS and CDR2 YYNGEE. This CDR3 has 15 amino acids. Trimming stripped 1 base from V and 3 bases from J, with 13 bases between.

The CDR3 spells CASSLAAGGGTDTQYF. The CDR3 nucleotides read TGTGCCAGCAGCTTGGCAGCGGGAGGGGGCACAGATACGCAGTATTTT. The chain is built from TRBV5-6 and TRBJ2-3, with 10 bases lining up with TRBD2. From germline, CDR1 is SGHDT and CDR2 YYEEEE. This CDR3 region has 16 residues. V shed 0 bases, J shed 1 base, and the junction held 2 bases outside the gene matches.

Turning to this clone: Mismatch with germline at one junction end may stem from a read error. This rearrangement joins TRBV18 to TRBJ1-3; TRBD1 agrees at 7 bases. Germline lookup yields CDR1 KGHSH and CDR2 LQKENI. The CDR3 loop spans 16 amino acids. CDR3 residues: CASSPPGGIGGNTIYF. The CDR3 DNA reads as TGTGCCAGCTCGCCACCAGGGGGGATCGGAGGAAACACCATATATTTT.

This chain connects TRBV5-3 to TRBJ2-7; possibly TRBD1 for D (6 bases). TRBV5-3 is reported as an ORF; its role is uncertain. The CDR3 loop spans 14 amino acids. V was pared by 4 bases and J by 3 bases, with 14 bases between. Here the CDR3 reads CARSTRRDIYEQYF. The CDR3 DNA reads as TGTGCCAGAAGCACCCGCCGGGACATCTACGAGCAGTACTTC.

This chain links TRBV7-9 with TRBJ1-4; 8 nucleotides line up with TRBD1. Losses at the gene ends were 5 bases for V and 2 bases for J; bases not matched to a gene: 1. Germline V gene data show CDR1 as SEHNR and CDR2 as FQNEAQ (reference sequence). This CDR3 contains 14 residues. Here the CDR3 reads CASSRTGTNEKLFF. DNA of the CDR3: TGTGCCAGCAGCAGGACAGGGACTAATGAAAAACTGTTTTTT.

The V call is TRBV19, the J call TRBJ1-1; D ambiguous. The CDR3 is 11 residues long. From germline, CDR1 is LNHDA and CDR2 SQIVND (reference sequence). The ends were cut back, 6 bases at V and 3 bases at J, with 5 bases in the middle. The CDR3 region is CASSEYTEAFF. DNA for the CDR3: TGTGCCAGTAGCGAATACACTGAAGCTTTCTTT.

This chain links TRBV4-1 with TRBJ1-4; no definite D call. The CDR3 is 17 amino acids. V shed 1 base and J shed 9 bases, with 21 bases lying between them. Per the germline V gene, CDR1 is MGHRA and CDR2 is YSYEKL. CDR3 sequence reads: CASSQVWPETGPKKLFF. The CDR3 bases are TGCGCCAGCAGCCAAGTTTGGCCAGAAACGGGCCCAAAAAAACTGTTTTTT.

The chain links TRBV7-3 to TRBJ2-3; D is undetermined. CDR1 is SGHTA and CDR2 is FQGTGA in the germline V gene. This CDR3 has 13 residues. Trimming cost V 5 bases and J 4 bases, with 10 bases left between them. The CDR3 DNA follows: TGTGCCAGCAGCCCCACCTTCTCAGATACGCAGTATTTT. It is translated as CASSPTFSDTQYF.

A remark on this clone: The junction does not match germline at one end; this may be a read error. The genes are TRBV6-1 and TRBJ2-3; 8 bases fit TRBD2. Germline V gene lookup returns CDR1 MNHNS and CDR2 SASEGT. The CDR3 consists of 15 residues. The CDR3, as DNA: TGTGCCAGCAGGGAAGAGCGGGGGAGCACAGATACGCAGTATTTT. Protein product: CASREERGSTDTQYF.

The CDR3 DNA is TGCGCCAGCAGGGCGGAGATCAACAATGAGCAGTTCTTC. This gives the protein CASRAEINNEQFF. The rearrangement uses TRBV5-1 and TRBJ2-1; D not resolved. The CDR3 has 13 amino acids. CDR1 is SGHRS and CDR2 is YFSETQ in the germline V gene. Trimming stripped 5 bases from V and 5 bases from J, with 11 bases between.